The 18 T cell receptor beta chains in this list originate from one sample, sequenced in a study of blood T cell repertoires in COVID-19. This table comes from immunoSEQ multiplex PCR, and its TCRdb copy is limited to in-frame clones, with some not included. The sample records around 300,000 clones, around 87% being singletons. The source material was PBMCs or T cells enriched from blood (not recorded which). All receptors come from a woman between 18 and 29 years old with acute COVID-19.

This chain links TRBV27 with TRBJ2-7; 7 bases align to TRBD1. J gave up 3 bases and V 5 bases, and 10 bases lay outside the gene matches. Germline V gene data show CDR1 as MNHEY and CDR2 as SMNVEV (reference sequence). The CDR3 is 15 residues long. The CDR3: CASSPETGVGYEQYF. The CDR3 DNA sequence: TGTGCCAGCAGTCCCGAAACAGGGGTGGGCTACGAGCAGTACTTC.

The chain carries TRBV27 and TRBJ1-5, with TRBD1 as a possible D gene (6 bases). The CDR3 is 14 amino acids. Germline V lookup: CDR1 MNHEY, CDR2 SMNVEV (reference sequence). The germline V and J ends were trimmed by 5 bases and 5 bases, with 13 bases remaining between them. The CDR3 region is CASSRQGHDQPQHF. The CDR3 DNA reads TGTGCCAGCAGTAGGCAGGGGCATGATCAGCCCCAGCATTTT.

DNA for the CDR3: TGTGCCAGCAGCCCACAGGGTTGGGGAGAGCAGTTCTTC. Residues: CASSPQGWGEQFF. The chain combines TRBV14 with TRBJ2-1, with a weak D call TRBD1 (6 bases). The CDR3 extends over 13 amino acids. Trimming left V 4 bases short and J 10 bases short, with 14 bases between. CDR1 is SGHDN, CDR2 FVKESK, per germline.

The V and J genes are TRBV7-6 and TRBJ2-7; TRBD1 might be the D (5 bases). The CDR3 has 13 amino acids. The V gene lost 1 base and the J gene lost 6 bases, with 10 bases spanning the gap. In germline, CDR1 is SGHVS, CDR2 FNYEAQ. CDR3 bases: TGTGCCAGCAGCTTAGAGGGGCCAGCCGAGCAGTACTTC. Translating gives CASSLEGPAEQYF.

The chain has TRBV28 and TRBJ1-5; 8 nucleotides line up with TRBD1. J gave up 0 bases and V 2 bases, and 6 bases lay outside the gene matches. This CDR3 has 17 amino acids. Germline CDR1 MDHEN, CDR2 SYDVKM. The CDR3 protein is CASSLETGEYSNQPQHF. CDR3 DNA: TGTGCCAGCAGTTTAGAGACAGGGGAATATAGCAATCAGCCCCAGCATTTT.

The rearrangement links TRBV7-9 to TRBJ2-7, with D possibly matching TRBD2 (5 bases). Germline CDR1 is SEHNR and CDR2 is FQNEAQ (reference sequence). The CDR3 is made up of 15 amino acids. The V end was cut by 2 bases, the J end by 5 bases, with 16 bases between. CDR3 sequence (DNA): TGTGCCAGCAGCTTAAGTGTGGGAGTGGCTAACGAGCAGTACTTC. It encodes CASSLSVGVANEQYF.

The V and J genes are TRBV10-3 and TRBJ2-2, with TRBD1 identical over 7 bases. Trimming took 6 bases from V and 2 from J; bases not matched to a gene: 6. The CDR3 is 15 amino acids. Germline V gene lookup returns CDR1 ENHRY and CDR2 SYGVKD. The CDR3 loop reads CAIRADRVNTGELFF. The CDR3 coding sequence is TGTGCCATCAGGGCAGACAGGGTAAACACCGGGGAGCTGTTTTTT.

The gene calls are TRBV30 and TRBJ2-7; D is unclear. Trimming took off 0 bases at V and 0 bases at J, with 6 bases between the two ends. The CDR3 loop spans 13 amino acids. Germline lookup yields CDR1 GTSNPN and CDR2 SVGIG (reference sequence). CDR3 amino acids: CAWSVTSSYEQYF. The CDR3 DNA reads as TGTGCCTGGAGTGTAACGAGCTCCTACGAGCAGTACTTC.

This clone was counted a single time. This sequence joins TRBV3-1 (or the pseudogene TRBV3-2) and TRBJ1-1; the D is unclear. This CDR3 contains 15 residues. Germline loops: CDR1 LGHDT, CDR2 YNNKEL (reference sequence). Trimming shortened V by 1 base and J by 1 base, and 10 bases separated the two germline ends. CDR3 in DNA: TGTGCCAGCAGCCAAGGTCGGGGTCCGAACACTGAAGCTTTCTTT. It specifies CASSQGRGPNTEAFF.

The V call is TRBV2, the J call TRBJ2-3, with TRBD2 matching over 8 bases. V lost 9 bases, J lost 2 bases, and 10 bases stayed unmatched. This CDR3 has 15 amino acids. In germline, CDR1 is SNHLY, CDR2 FYNNEI. CDR3: CASQAGTRPTDTQYF. The CDR3, as DNA: TGTGCCAGTCAAGCCGGGACTAGGCCCACAGATACGCAGTATTTT.

The chain couples TRBV6-5 to TRBJ1-3; D uncertain. CDR3 length equals 14 residues. V was pared by 6 bases and J by 6 bases, with 15 bases between. Germline CDR1 is MNHEY and CDR2 is SVGAGI. The CDR3 nucleotides read TGTGCCAGCAGAGGGTCGAGGGAGCCAAACACCATATATTTT. Translation gives CASRGSREPNTIYF.

The chain employs TRBV2 and TRBJ2-4; 7 positions match TRBD1. The germline V gene encodes CDR1 SNHLY and CDR2 FYNNEI. This CDR3 spans 16 amino acids. The ends lost 7 bases at V and 6 bases at J; junction bases unmatched: 15. The CDR3 loop is CASTLLILTGPNIQYF. As DNA, the CDR3 is TGTGCCAGCACCCTCCTTATCTTGACAGGGCCAAACATTCAGTACTTC.

The chain employs TRBV5-1 and TRBJ1-5; 10 bases are shared with TRBD1. This CDR3 contains 15 residues. V shed 0 bases, J shed 8 bases, and the junction held 5 bases outside the gene matches. CDR1 and CDR2 (germline): SGHRS, YFSETQ. Written as DNA, the CDR3 is TGCGCCAGCAGCTTGGGGGACAGGGGAGAAGAGCCCCAGCATTTT. This translates into CASSLGDRGEEPQHF.

This CDR3 reads CASSLVSGAGEQYF. Written as DNA, the CDR3 is TGTGCCAGCAGCTTAGTTTCGGGAGCGGGGGAGCAGTACTTC. The chain carries TRBV11-2 and TRBJ2-7, with 7 nucleotides matching TRBD2. The CDR3 extends over 14 amino acids. Germline V gene data show CDR1 as SGHAT and CDR2 as FQNNGV. The junction had 7 bases not matched to a gene; V was cut back by 1 base and J by 7 bases.

The V gene is TRBV28, the J gene TRBJ2-7, with D tentatively TRBD1 (6 bases). The CDR3 sequence is 16 residues long. Germline assignment: CDR1 MDHEN and CDR2 SYDVKM. Trimming pared 4 bases from V and 5 bases from J, leaving 21 bases between. The CDR3 region has the DNA TGTGCCAGCAGTTCTTCATACAGGGAGCTCTTGCACGAGCAGTACTTC. Amino acids: CASSSSYRELLHEQYF.

This chain links TRBV10-3 with TRBJ1-2, with 8 bases aligning to TRBD1. Per germline, CDR1 ENHRY and CDR2 SYGVKD. The CDR3 totals 16 residues. V was pared by 3 bases and J by 1 base, with 7 bases of the junction left unmatched. CDR3 amino acids: CAISDGPGGINYGYTF. CDR3 DNA: TGTGCCATCAGTGACGGGCCAGGGGGCATTAACTATGGCTACACCTTC.

This clone was counted once. In DNA, the CDR3 is TGCAGCGTTGGAGGCGGGAGTTCTGATACGCAGTATTTT. It encodes CSVGGGSSDTQYF. J is TRBJ2-3 and V is TRBV29-1, with 7 positions matching TRBD2. V was pared by 4 bases and J by 6 bases, with 7 bases of the junction left unmatched. The CDR3 runs 13 residues. The germline gives CDR1 SQVTM, CDR2 ANQGSEA.

The chain couples TRBV28 to TRBJ1-5, with 7 bases that match TRBD1. The V gene's germline CDR1 is MDHEN and CDR2 SYDVKM. V lost 5 bases to trimming and J lost 2 bases; unmatched junction nucleotides: 6. The CDR3 is 15 residues long. CDR3 DNA: TGTGCCAGCAGTGTGCCGACAGGGCGCAATCAGCCCCAGCATTTT. Its protein is CASSVPTGRNQPQHF.